The 7 T cell receptor beta chains given below trace back to one sample, sequenced in a study of blood T cell repertoires in COVID-19. TCRdb's table, derived via immunoSEQ multiplex PCR, lists solely in-frame clones and lacks some. The sample contains more than 200,000 clones, around 80% of which appear only once. The sequenced sample was peripheral blood. The receptor set was obtained from a woman over 75 with acute or convalescent COVID-19.

Worth noting for this clone: This specimen includes other DNA sequences encoding the same CDR3. The rearrangement joins TRBV27 to TRBJ1-5; the D gene is possibly TRBD1 (6 bases). V dropped 6 bases and J dropped 6 bases, with 15 bases sitting between them. This CDR3 is built from 14 residues. Germline CDR1 MNHEY, CDR2 SMNVEV (reference sequence). The CDR3 loop reads CASRVRGEGQPQHF. The CDR3 DNA reads TGTGCCAGCAGGGTCAGGGGCGAGGGTCAGCCCCAGCATTTT.

In this sample, this clone turned up once. This sequence joins TRBV10-2 and TRBJ1-4, with TRBD1 matching 8 bases. The germline gives CDR1 WSHSY, CDR2 SAAADI. CDR3 length equals 14 residues. V lost 5 bases and J lost 7; bases outside the gene matches: 6. The CDR3: CASSTAGTGEKLFF. The CDR3 DNA follows: TGCGCCAGCAGTACTGCCGGGACAGGTGAAAAACTGTTTTTT.

The chain has TRBV5-1 and TRBJ2-1; 14 bases are shared with TRBD2. The CDR3 covers 16 residues. Looked up from germline, CDR1 is SGHRS and CDR2 is YFSETQ. The junction had 2 bases not matched to a gene; V was cut back by 0 bases and J by 6 bases. The CDR3 region is CASSLGGTSGSNEQFF. The CDR3 nucleotides are TGCGCCAGCAGCTTGGGCGGGACTAGCGGGAGCAATGAGCAGTTCTTC.

The V call is TRBV18, the J call TRBJ1-1; D ambiguous. Germline values: CDR1 KGHSH, CDR2 LQKENI. V lost 4 bases to trimming and J lost 0 bases, with 15 bases between them. There are 16 residues in the CDR3. The CDR3 loop reads CASSHMNRGMNTEAFF. Written as DNA, the CDR3 is TGTGCCAGCTCACATATGAATCGGGGAATGAACACTGAAGCTTTCTTT.

This clone was recorded a few times. The chain joins TRBV4-2 to TRBJ2-1; 7 nucleotides match TRBD2. This CDR3 spans 14 amino acids. V shed 5 bases, J shed 6 bases, and the junction held 7 bases outside the gene matches. CDR1 and CDR2 (germline): LGHNA, YNFKEQ. The CDR3 region is CASSTSGVSNEQFF. Here the CDR3 DNA reads TGTGCCAGCAGCACAAGCGGGGTGAGCAATGAGCAGTTCTTC.

This clone has a single count. V gene TRBV7-3 combines with J gene TRBJ2-3; TRBD1 agrees at 7 bases. This CDR3 is built from 14 residues. The V gene end was trimmed by 5 bases and the J gene end by 4 bases; junction bases not matched to a gene: 6. Germline V gives CDR1 SGHTA, CDR2 FQGTGA. Here the CDR3 DNA reads TGTGCCAGCAGCCCCGACAGGGCCGCAGATACGCAGTATTTT. Translation gives CASSPDRAADTQYF. Full variable domain (rest looked up from reference TRBV7-3 and TRBJ2-3): GAGVSQTPSNKVTEKGKYVELRCDPISGHTALYWYRQSLGQGPEFLIYFQGTGAADDSGLPNDRFFAVRPEGSVSTLKIQRTERGDSAVYLCASSPDRAADTQYFGPGTRLTVL.

The chain uses TRBV3-1 (or the pseudogene TRBV3-2) and TRBJ2-5; 8 bases match TRBD2. The junction had 8 bases not matched to a gene; V was cut back by 0 bases and J by 2 bases. Germline V gene lookup returns CDR1 LGHDT and CDR2 YNNKEL (reference sequence). The CDR3 has 17 amino acids. CDR3 region: CASSQESGGRRQETQYF. The CDR3, as DNA: TGTGCCAGCAGCCAAGAAAGCGGGGGCCGGAGACAAGAGACCCAGTACTTC.